Listed below are T cell receptor beta chains from one sample, sequenced in a study of early T cells in non-severe SARS-CoV-2 infection. A single record per CDR3 protein comes from TCRdb applying MiXCR to the 5' RACE reads. The repertoire includes about 79,000 distinct CDR3 sequences, about 10% of them detected once, and 4.7% sits in the top ten. The specimen was whole blood. These receptors all stem from an adult who was a healthcare worker with PCR-confirmed SARS-CoV-2 infection or an uninfected control (not recorded which). The CDR3 runs from the conserved cysteine through the conserved F or W. A D gene is named only where the DNA matches it firmly. For some rows the clone size is stated as once, few or many, or as a class when expanded; others skip it.

J gene | clone size | V gene | D gene | CDR3 DNA | CDR3 protein
TRBJ2-7 | - | TRBV19 | TRBD1 | TGTGCCAGTAGTATAGATTTCGCGGGGACAGGGGCCTACGAGCAGTACTTC | CASSIDFAGTGAYEQYF
TRBJ2-5 | many | TRBV14 | - | TGTGCCAGCAGCCAAGATCGGGTCGTTGGGGCCCAGTACTTC | CASSQDRVVGAQYF
TRBJ2-1 | many | TRBV5-6 | - | TGTGCCAGCAGCTTGGAGGTCGGGGGGCATAGCTCCTACAATGAGCAGTTCTTC | CASSLEVGGHSSYNEQFF
TRBJ2-7 | few | TRBV7-9 | - | TGTGCCAGCAGCTTCCTACGGTCCGAGCAGTACTTC | CASSFLRSEQYF
TRBJ1-5 | many | TRBV27 | - | TGTGCCAGCTCTGACAGGTATAGCAATCAGCCCCAGCATTTT | CASSDRYSNQPQHF
TRBJ1-1 | many | TRBV12-3/TRBV12-4 | - | TGTGCCAGCAGTTTACGGAGAGTGGAAGCTTTCTTT | CASSLRRVEAFF
TRBJ1-5 | - | TRBV7-2 | - | TGTGCCAGCAGCTTAAACACGGGGAATCAGCCCCAGCATTTT | CASSLNTGNQPQHF
TRBJ2-1 | few | TRBV20-1 | - | TGCAGTGCTAGAGGAGCGGAATCTTACAATGAGCAGTTCTTC | CSARGAESYNEQFF
TRBJ1-5 | many | TRBV18 | - | TGTGCCAGCTCATCTAATGTTGGTCAGCCCCAGCATTTT | CASSSNVGQPQHF
TRBJ1-1 | few | TRBV4-2 | - | TGTGCCAGCAGCCAAGCGGGGGAGGGAGCCACTGAAGCTTTCTTT | CASSQAGEGATEAFF
TRBJ2-5 | few | TRBV19 | TRBD1 | TGTGCCAGTACCCCAGGGGGCCAGGGAGTAGAGACCCAGTACTTC | CASTPGGQGVETQYF
TRBJ1-4 | - | TRBV4-3 | - | TGCGCCAGCAGCCAAGATTATACGGAAGGGGTGCAGGAAAAACTGTTTTTT | CASSQDYTEGVQEKLFF
TRBJ2-7 | medium-sized | TRBV5-6 | - | TGTGCCAGCAGCCGATATACCGGGACACCGACCTACGAGCAGTACTTC | CASSRYTGTPTYEQYF
TRBJ2-5 | few | TRBV10-3 | - | TGTGCCATCAGTGAAGAGGGGTTCCAAGAGACCCAGTACTTC | CAISEEGFQETQYF
TRBJ2-2 | - | TRBV11-2 | - | TGTGCCAGCAGCTTGGGGGATCCACCAACCGGGGAGCTGTTTTTT | CASSLGDPPTGELFF
TRBJ2-5 | - | TRBV7-9 | - | TGTGCCAGCAGCTTAGGACAGGTGCAAGAGACCCAGTACTTC | CASSLGQVQETQYF
TRBJ2-3 | - | TRBV4-3 | - | TGCGCCAGCAGCCAAGACAGTGCAGAGCAGTATTTT | CASSQDSAEQYF
TRBJ1-5 | many | TRBV29-1 | - | TGCAGCGTCCTCGTCGGAGGAGGACAGCCCCAGCATTTT | CSVLVGGGQPQHF
TRBJ2-3 | few | TRBV19 | TRBD2 | TGTGCCAGTAGCCGGACCAGCGGGGTGGCAGCCGATACGCAGTATTTT | CASSRTSGVAADTQYF
TRBJ2-1 | - | TRBV11-2 | - | TGTGCCAGCAGCCCAAATCAGGGATTAGTCTCCTACAATGAGCAGTTCTTC | CASSPNQGLVSYNEQFF
TRBJ2-7 | - | TRBV6-6 | - | TGTGCCAGCAGACGCGGACTGGGGAACTACGAGCAGTACTTC | CASRRGLGNYEQYF
TRBJ2-3 | many | TRBV7-3 | - | TGTGCCAGCAGCTTAAGTAGGACCCTTAGCACAGATACGCAGTATTTT | CASSLSRTLSTDTQYF
TRBJ2-7 | - | TRBV29-1 | - | TGCAGCGCGACCTCCGGCTACGAGCAGTACTTC | CSATSGYEQYF
TRBJ2-7 | - | TRBV2 | - | TGTGCCAGCAGTGAACGGTGGCTAGACGAGCAGTACTTC | CASSERWLDEQYF
TRBJ1-4 | few | TRBV19 | TRBD1 | TGTGCCAGTAGTGAATTGTACAGGGGACCTAATGAAAAACTGTTTTTT | CASSELYRGPNEKLFF
TRBJ1-6 | many | TRBV6-2/TRBV6-3 | - | TGTGCCAGCAGCCCCGGGGCAGGTTATAATTCACCCCTCCACTTT | CASSPGAGYNSPLHF
TRBJ2-3 | many | TRBV11-2 | - | TGTGCCAGCAGCTTAGATGGGTCAGAAACAGATACGCAGTATTTT | CASSLDGSETDTQYF
TRBJ2-3 | few | TRBV15 | - | TGTGCCACCAGCAGACCGGCCGGACCCACAGATACGCAGTATTTT | CATSRPAGPTDTQYF
TRBJ2-3 | - | TRBV2 | TRBD2 | TGTGCCAGCAGTGAAGCGCGGGGGGCCAACACAGATACGCAGTATTTT | CASSEARGANTDTQYF
TRBJ2-7 | many | TRBV29-1 | - | TGCAGAAGGCCAGGATCTCCGAGCGAGCAGTACTTC | CRRPGSPSEQYF
TRBJ1-1 | many | TRBV12-3/TRBV12-4 | TRBD1 | TGTGCCAGCAGTTTAGGGACAGGGGGTTCTGAAGCTTTCTTT | CASSLGTGGSEAFF
TRBJ2-2 | - | TRBV9 | TRBD2 | TGTGCCAGCAGCCCCCGGACTAGCGGATCCGGGGAGCTGTTTTTT | CASSPRTSGSGELFF
TRBJ2-2 | - | TRBV3-1 | - | TGTGCCAGCAGCCAGCCCGGGGCCCAAGACACCGGGGAGCTGTTTTTT | CASSQPGAQDTGELFF